Shown below are 21 T cell receptor beta chains from a single sample sequenced in a study of T cells in Graves' hyperthyroidism and ophthalmopathy. Amplified TCR beta CDR3 regions came from RNA transcripts. HTBI primers were employed in a first-round RT-PCR of the TCR CDR3. Each CDR3 protein is one row after TCRdb ran MiXCR on the multiplex PCR reads. The sample holds around 340,000 distinct CDR3 sequences, 18% seen once. Specimen: blood. Receptor source: a woman aged 40 to 50 with Graves' ophthalmopathy.

In its sample, this clonotype was seen a few times. The chain combines TRBV3-1 with TRBJ2-7; 9 bases agree with TRBD2. CDR3 size: 14 residues. The ends lost 4 bases at V and 5 bases at J; junction bases unmatched: 6. Per germline, CDR1 LGHDT and CDR2 YNNKEL (reference sequence). The CDR3 protein is CASSRSGRGDEQYF. The CDR3 nucleotides read TGTGCCAGCAGCCGTAGCGGGAGAGGGGACGAGCAGTACTTC.

At least ten counts were recorded for this clonotype. J is TRBJ1-1 and V is TRBV5-1; the D gene is possibly TRBD1 (6 bases). Trimming removed 1 base at V and 6 bases at J, with 13 bases between. Germline values: CDR1 SGHRS, CDR2 YFSETQ. The CDR3 runs to 14 residues. For the CDR3, the DNA is TGCGCCAGCAGCTTGAACAGGGACATGCCTGAAGCTTTCTTT. Amino acids: CASSLNRDMPEAFF.

This clonotype showed up just a few times. The rearrangement joins TRBV29-1 to TRBJ2-7; TRBD2 aligns across 12 bases. This CDR3 has 12 residues. The junction had 4 bases not matched to a gene; V was cut back by 7 bases and J by 6 bases. Germline-derived CDR1 and CDR2 are SQVTM and ANQGSEA. CDR3 amino acids: CSGGLAGSEQYF. As DNA, the CDR3 is TGCAGCGGGGGACTAGCGGGTAGCGAGCAGTACTTC.

This chain joins TRBV11-2 and TRBJ2-5, with D perhaps TRBD2 (5 bases). CDR1 and CDR2 (germline): SGHAT, FQNNGV. The CDR3 covers 19 residues. Trimming left V 1 base short and J 0 bases short, with 21 bases between. The CDR3 DNA reads TGTGCCAGCAGCTTAGTTCTCCAGAGGAGAACTAGGCACCAAGAGACCCAGTACTTC. It is translated as CASSLVLQRRTRHQETQYF.

This clonotype was recorded many times. The V gene is TRBV30, the J gene TRBJ1-5, with TRBD1 matching 7 bases. Germline loops: CDR1 GTSNPN, CDR2 SVGIG (reference sequence). This CDR3 comprises 13 residues. The V gene end was trimmed by 4 bases and the J gene end by 4 bases; junction bases not matched to a gene: 4. The CDR3 reads CAWNRGENQPQHF. The CDR3 DNA sequence: TGTGCCTGGAACAGGGGAGAAAATCAGCCCCAGCATTTT. Full variable domain (rest looked up from reference TRBV30 and TRBJ1-5): SQTIHQWPATLVQPVGSPLSLECTVEGTSNPNLYWYRQAAGRGLQLLFYSVGIGQISSEVPQNLSASRPQDRQFILSSKKLLLSDSGFYLCAWNRGENQPQHFGDGTRLSIL.

This clonotype was seen at least ten times. The chain recombines TRBV12-3 or TRBV12-4 with TRBJ2-7; no reliable D call. With 2 bases removed from V and 2 bases from J, the gap between germline ends came to 7 bases. The CDR3 runs 13 residues. CDR3 DNA sequence: TGTGCCAGCAGTTTAAAAAGGACCTACGAGCAGTACTTC. Translation: CASSLKRTYEQYF.

This clonotype was counted many times. This chain joins TRBV4-3 and TRBJ1-1; TRBD1 might be the D (5 bases). Trimming took 1 base from V and 9 from J, leaving 12 bases between them. The CDR3 totals 13 residues. CDR1 LGHNA and CDR2 YSLEER come from the germline V gene. The CDR3 DNA sequence: TGCGCCAGCAGCCAAGGCGGGGGTGACCAAGCTTTCTTT. Translating it yields CASSQGGGDQAFF.

On this clonotype: A much bigger clone sits one base away, suggesting this may be a read error. The gene calls are TRBV27 and TRBJ2-5; either TRBD1 or TRBD2 may fit D (5 bases each). CDR1 is MNHEY and CDR2 is SMNVEV in the germline V gene (reference sequence). The CDR3 runs 14 residues. V was shortened by 3 bases and J by 3 bases, with 11 bases between the two germline ends. This chain's CDR3 is CASSFPGTEETQYF. CDR3 nucleotide sequence: TGTGCCAGCAGTTTCCCCGGGACGGAAGAGACCCAGTACTTC.

This clonotype was recorded at least ten times. J is TRBJ2-7 and V is TRBV11-3, with 11 bases matching TRBD1. With V trimmed by 5 bases and J by 5 bases, 5 bases remained unmatched. Germline V gene sequence: CDR1 SGHNT, CDR2 YENEEA. The CDR3 is 14 amino acids. CDR3 nucleotide sequence: TGTGCCAGCAGCATGGGGACAGGGGGGCACGAGCAGTACTTC. Protein sequence: CASSMGTGGHEQYF. The complete variable domain, with remaining parts taken from reference TRBV11-3 and TRBJ2-7, reads EAGVVQSPRYKIIEKKQPVAFWCNPISGHNTLYWYLQNLGQGPELLIRYENEEAVDDSQLPKDRFSAERLKGVDSTLKIQPAELGDSAVYLCASSMGTGGHEQYFGPGTRLTVT.

Concerning this clonotype itself: Sequence at one end of the junction differs from germline and may be a read error. The V and J genes are TRBV19 and TRBJ1-2; D unresolved. There are 12 residues in the CDR3. CDR1 is LNHDA, CDR2 SQIVND, per germline (reference sequence). The CDR3 sequence is CASIKRENGYIF. The CDR3 DNA follows: TGTGCCAGTATTAAGAGGGAGAATGGCTACATCTTC.

This clonotype was counted only a few times. The chain links TRBV28 to TRBJ2-5; D gene ambiguous. The CDR3 length is 14 residues. Trimming took off 5 bases at V and 0 bases at J, with 10 bases between the two ends. The germline CDR1 and CDR2 sequences are MDHEN and SYDVKM. CDR3 region: CASSVTGYQETQYF. The CDR3 DNA follows: TGTGCCAGCAGTGTGACCGGGTACCAAGAGACCCAGTACTTC.

This rearrangement joins TRBV2 to TRBJ1-2; TRBD1 matches 8 bases. The CDR3 totals 14 residues. Germline CDR1 and CDR2: SNHLY and FYNNEI. V was clipped by 7 bases and J by 7 bases; unmatched bases: 11. For the CDR3, the DNA is TGTGCCAGCAAAGGTGTCAGGGGGCGTTCTGGCTACACCTTC. Residues: CASKGVRGRSGYTF.

This clonotype was seen ten or more times. The chain joins TRBV2 to TRBJ1-3, with D maybe TRBD1 (6 bases). Trimming pared 4 bases from V and 4 bases from J, leaving 11 bases between. This CDR3 has 14 amino acids. CDR1 and CDR2 (germline): SNHLY, FYNNEI. CDR3 loop: CASSGQGIGNTIYF. The CDR3 bases are TGTGCCAGCAGTGGGCAGGGGATCGGAAACACCATATATTTT.

The chain has TRBV19 and TRBJ2-7; D tentatively reads TRBD1 or TRBD2 (5 bases each). CDR1 LNHDA and CDR2 SQIVND come from the germline V gene (reference sequence). The V and J ends lost 6 bases and 3 bases respectively, with 18 bases between them. The CDR3 spans 15 residues. The CDR3 spells CASSPGTENHYEQYF. CDR3 nucleotide sequence: TGTGCCAGTAGCCCCGGGACGGAGAATCACTACGAGCAGTACTTC.

V and J are TRBV11-2 and TRBJ2-5; TRBD2 is a possible D gene (6 bases). This CDR3 comprises 15 residues. Germline V gives CDR1 SGHAT, CDR2 FQNNGV. The V end was cut by 5 bases, the J end by 5 bases, with 18 bases between. CDR3: CASSPGTSEGETQYF. The CDR3 region has the DNA TGTGCCAGCAGCCCTGGGACTTCTGAGGGGGAGACCCAGTACTTC.

This clonotype was recorded many times. V is TRBV28 and J is TRBJ2-2; D gene uncertain. V was cut by 2 bases and J by 1 base, with 11 bases left in between. This CDR3 comprises 16 residues. Germline V lookup: CDR1 MDHEN, CDR2 SYDVKM. DNA for the CDR3: TGTGCCAGCAGTTTAAATTTAGGGCAGAACACCGGGGAGCTGTTTTTT. It translates to CASSLNLGQNTGELFF.

This chain connects TRBV5-1 to TRBJ2-5, with 12 bases matching TRBD2. Germline V gene sequence: CDR1 SGHRS, CDR2 YFSETQ. With V trimmed by 0 bases and J by 5 bases, 11 bases remained unmatched. The CDR3 runs to 18 residues. The chain's CDR3 is CASSLARLAGDHAETQYF. The CDR3 nucleotides read TGCGCCAGCAGCTTGGCCCGACTAGCGGGAGACCACGCGGAGACCCAGTACTTC.

This clonotype was seen ten or more times. This chain connects TRBV12-3 or TRBV12-4 to TRBJ2-1; D unclear. The CDR3 runs 11 residues. V was clipped by 2 bases and J by 9 bases, with 5 bases between them. The CDR3 DNA follows: TGTGCCAGCAGTTTAACGGGTGAGCAGTTCTTC. This translates into CASSLTGEQFF.

This clonotype was seen repeatedly, ten times or more. This chain uses TRBV7-2 with TRBJ2-5; 14 bases align to TRBD2. V lost 5 bases to trimming and J lost 2 bases; unmatched junction nucleotides: 13. The CDR3 has 19 amino acids. Germline V CDR1 and CDR2: SGHTA, FQGNSA. CDR3 bases: TGTGCCAGCAGCAACACCGGGACTAGCGGGAGTGTGTGGCAAGAGACCCAGTACTTC. This sequence encodes CASSNTGTSGSVWQETQYF.

This clonotype came up many times. This chain links TRBV6-2 or TRBV6-3 with TRBJ2-7; 12 nucleotides align to TRBD1. Trimming took 0 bases from V and 7 from J; bases not matched to a gene: 10. CDR3 length: 17 amino acids. CDR1 MNHEY and CDR2 SVGEGT come from the germline V gene. CDR3 region: CASSYSGPGQGAEEQYF. The CDR3 DNA reads TGTGCCAGCAGTTACTCAGGTCCGGGACAGGGGGCGGAAGAGCAGTACTTC.

There are many counts of this clonotype. The chain has TRBV15 and TRBJ1-1; D is unresolved. Germline-derived CDR1 and CDR2 are LNHNV and YYDKDF (reference sequence). V was clipped by 0 bases and J by 1 base, with 0 bases between them. This CDR3 has 12 residues. This chain's CDR3 is CATSRENTEAFF. The CDR3 nucleotides read TGTGCCACCAGCAGAGAGAACACTGAAGCTTTCTTT.